These 19 T cell receptor beta chains came from one sample sequenced in a study of blood T cells in healthy people across ages. For the second PCR, which ran for about 6 to 12 cycles, a sample-barcoded 5' primer and a J-beta primer mix were used. In TCRdb, the 5' RACE reads were re-called with MiXCR into one record per CDR3 protein. In the table there are 650,000 to 1,000,000 distinct CDR3 sequences, about 34% of which are singletons. The sequencing sample was made of blood. The receptors stem from a man aged 18-30 years in good health.

The table lists this clonotype with many counts. This chain connects TRBV7-9 to TRBJ2-3, with D perhaps matching TRBD2 (7 bases). Trimming took 2 bases from V and 4 from J, leaving 16 bases between them. This CDR3 contains 16 residues. Looked up from germline, CDR1 is SEHNR and CDR2 is FQNEAQ (reference sequence). The CDR3 spells CASSLSGGHESDTQYF. As DNA, the CDR3 is TGTGCCAGCAGCTTATCGGGGGGACACGAATCAGATACGCAGTATTTT.

This clonotype was counted between two and nine times. V usage is TRBV6-5 and J usage is TRBJ2-2; D remains ambiguous. CDR1 MNHEY and CDR2 SVGAGI come from the germline V gene. V was clipped by 2 bases and J by 8 bases, with 3 bases between them. CDR3 size: 11 residues. The CDR3 loop reads CASSYRGELFF. In DNA form, the CDR3 reads TGTGCCAGCAGTTACCGGGGGGAGCTGTTTTTT.

The chain links TRBV18 to TRBJ2-7; D unclear. There are 15 residues in the CDR3. Germline CDR1 and CDR2: KGHSH and LQKENI. V gave up 2 bases and J gave up 0 bases, with 11 bases separating them. The CDR3, as DNA: TGTGCCAGCTCACCAGTGGGCCTACTCTCCTACGAGCAGTACTTC. Translated, it gives CASSPVGLLSYEQYF. The variable domain in full, with the rest retrieved from reference TRBV18 and TRBJ2-7, is NAGVMQNPRHLVRRRGQEARLRCSPMKGHSHVYWYRQLPEEGLKFMVYLQKENIIDESGMPKERFSAEFPKEGPSILRIQQVVRGDSAAYFCASSPVGLLSYEQYFGPGTRLTVT.

In regard to this clonotype: Just one base apart from a much larger clone, this may be a read error. The gene calls are TRBV20-1 and TRBJ2-3; 7 nucleotides match TRBD2. Germline V gene sequence: CDR1 DFQATT, CDR2 SNEGSKA (reference sequence). This CDR3 contains 13 residues. Trimming cost V 6 bases and J 1 base; bases outside gene matches: 4. The CDR3 loop reads CSAGGSGTDTQYF. The DNA of the CDR3 is TGCAGTGCGGGGGGGTCGGGCACAGATACGCAGTATTTT.

This clonotype has a handful of counts. This chain joins TRBV28 and TRBJ2-1; perhaps TRBD1 as D (5 bases). The V end lost 4 bases, the J end lost 9 bases, and 10 bases lay between the germline ends. This CDR3 is built from 12 residues. Germline V gene sequence: CDR1 MDHEN, CDR2 SYDVKM. The CDR3 here is CASSSGQGEQFF. The CDR3 DNA reads as TGTGCCAGCAGTTCTGGGCAGGGTGAGCAGTTCTTC.

This clonotype turned up a few times. The chain links TRBV20-1 to TRBJ1-2; 7 bases align to TRBD1. This CDR3 has 14 residues. Germline V gene lookup returns CDR1 DFQATT and CDR2 SNEGSKA (reference sequence). The trim removed 4 bases at V and 4 bases at J, leaving 9 bases unmatched. CDR3: CSAIGTESSYGYTF. The CDR3 DNA follows: TGCAGTGCTATTGGGACAGAATCATCCTATGGCTACACCTTC.

The V and J genes are TRBV18 and TRBJ1-4; no clear D gene. With 3 bases removed from V and 3 bases from J, the gap between germline ends came to 8 bases. CDR3 length: 14 residues. Looked up from germline, CDR1 is KGHSH and CDR2 is LQKENI. The CDR3 DNA reads as TGTGCCAGCTCACCGCCCCAGCCTAATGAAAAACTGTTTTTT. It encodes CASSPPQPNEKLFF.

The chain uses TRBV12-3 or TRBV12-4 and TRBJ1-2; D is undetermined. This CDR3 region has 11 residues. The CDR3 loop is CALGVNYGYTF. CDR3 DNA sequence: TGTGCGCTTGGGGTGAACTATGGCTACACCTTC.

The chain recombines TRBV24-1 with TRBJ2-1, with unresolved D. The DNA matches TRBJ2-7 better at its end, which makes the J call doubtful. The length of the CDR3 is 15 residues. Germline-derived CDR1 and CDR2 are KGHDR and SFDVKD. CDR3 in amino acids: CATSDGQAPYNEQYF. In DNA, the CDR3 is TGTGCCACCAGTGACGGCCAGGCCCCCTACAATGAGCAGTACTTC.

The chain carries TRBV10-3 and TRBJ2-2; D may match TRBD1 or TRBD2 (5 bases each). The CDR3 contains 15 residues. Germline CDR1 ENHRY, CDR2 SYGVKD. V lost 4 bases and J lost 0, with 9 bases in between. DNA for the CDR3: TGTGCCATCAGTGCCGGGGACGCGAACACCGGGGAGCTGTTTTTT. Translated: CAISAGDANTGELFF.

The J gene is TRBJ1-2, the V gene TRBV7-2; D unclear. The germline gives CDR1 SGHTA, CDR2 FQGNSA. V dropped 5 bases and J dropped 3 bases, with 13 bases sitting between them. The length of the CDR3 is 14 residues. The CDR3 spells CASSIGSGDYGYTF. CDR3 sequence (DNA): TGTGCCAGCAGCATAGGGTCCGGGGACTATGGCTACACCTTC.

A word on this clonotype: Just one base apart from a much larger clone, this may be a read error. The J gene is TRBJ2-7, the V gene TRBV4-3, with TRBD2 as a possible D gene (7 bases). V was cut by 0 bases and J by 7 bases, with 16 bases left in between. Germline V gene data show CDR1 as LGHNA and CDR2 as YSLEER. The CDR3 runs 15 residues. CDR3 loop: CASSQEWGGYNEQYF. CDR3 sequence (DNA): TGCGCCAGCAGCCAAGAGTGGGGGGGCTACAATGAGCAGTACTTC.

In this sample, this clonotype turned up many times. This chain connects TRBV12-3 or TRBV12-4 to TRBJ2-6, with D unresolved. This CDR3 contains 15 residues. V lost 5 bases, J lost 0 bases, and 8 bases lay in between. The CDR3 loop reads CASSSVLSGANVLTF. The DNA of the CDR3 is TGTGCCAGCAGTAGCGTGCTCTCTGGGGCCAACGTCCTGACTTTC.

The CDR3 nucleotides read TGTGCCGTGGGGGACAGGGGGTATGGCTACACCTTC. Protein sequence: CAVGDRGYGYTF. The chain joins TRBV10-3 to TRBJ1-2; 11 nucleotides line up with TRBD1. This CDR3 contains 12 residues. The germline CDR1 and CDR2 sequences are ENHRY and SYGVKD. V shed 11 bases, J shed 5 bases, and the junction held 4 bases outside the gene matches.

The chain recombines TRBV12-3 or TRBV12-4 with TRBJ2-4; D is possibly TRBD1 (6 bases). The CDR3 spans 16 residues. Trimming took 6 bases from V and 0 from J, leaving 15 bases between them. This CDR3 reads CASSEGTREAKNIQYF. Here the CDR3 DNA reads TGTGCCAGCAGCGAGGGGACAAGGGAAGCCAAAAACATTCAGTACTTC.

The gene calls are TRBV12-3 or TRBV12-4 and TRBJ2-3; TRBD2 agrees at 10 bases. J lost 0 bases, V lost 4 bases, and 10 bases had no gene match. This CDR3 comprises 18 residues. As DNA, the CDR3 is TGTGCCAGCAGTTCCAAGTGGACTAGCGGAACTAGCACAGATACGCAGTATTTT. Its protein product is CASSSKWTSGTSTDTQYF.

To note about this clonotype: A much more abundant neighbour one base away suggests this may be a read error. The gene calls are TRBV7-2 and TRBJ2-6; no definite D call. Trimming cost V 4 bases and J 0 bases, with 7 bases left between them. Looked up from germline, CDR1 is SGHTA and CDR2 is FQGNSA. The CDR3 runs to 15 residues. Here the CDR3 DNA reads TGTGCCAGCAGCTCCTACACCTCTGGGGCCAACGTCCTGACTTTC. Amino acids: CASSSYTSGANVLTF.

This rearrangement joins TRBV7-3 to TRBJ2-1; weak D call: TRBD2 (6 bases). V lost 1 base and J 6 bases, leaving 16 bases between the germline ends. There are 16 residues in the CDR3. From germline, CDR1 is SGHTA and CDR2 FQGTGA. The CDR3 DNA follows: TGTGCCAGCAGCTTAAACCCGGGAGCATCCGGCAATGAGCAGTTCTTC. The encoded protein is CASSLNPGASGNEQFF.

The V gene is TRBV11-1, the J gene TRBJ2-1; 10 bases are shared with TRBD2. V lost 5 bases, J lost 4 bases, and 5 bases stayed unmatched. This CDR3 comprises 15 residues. Germline CDR1 is SGHAT and CDR2 is FQDESV (reference sequence). CDR3 sequence reads: CASSKLAGIYNEQFF. The CDR3 DNA reads as TGTGCCAGCAGCAAACTAGCGGGGATATACAATGAGCAGTTCTTC.